The TCR beta chain under discussion was sequenced for a study of shared clonotypes between healthy human individuals. CD8 cells regarded as naive lacked CD45RO, were positively chosen for CCR7, and omitted terminally differentiated effector memory CD45RA+ cells. Germline CDR1 GTSNPN, CDR2 SVGIG (reference sequence). Trimming removed 1 base at V and 1 base at J, with 16 bases between. CDR3 length: 16 residues. Study findings and constraints: Generation probability values for non-shared clonotypes were lower than those for clonotypes shared by all four donors. Sorted-subset sequencing was shown by rarefaction to be incomplete despite large depth.

With respect to this clone: Antigen unknown.

Measured with immunoSEQ multiplex PCR; TCRdb has only the in-frame clones, and not every one. The data contain around 2.1 million clones, under 95% of them singletons. This chain uses TRBV30 with TRBJ2-5, with D possibly matching TRBD2 (6 bases). This clonotype originated in a man aged 18-30 years in good health. Some clones in this sample may be carry-over from other donors' samples. Sequencing was done on a sample of naive CD8+ T cells from PBMCs. The CDR3 is CAWSGGEEDFQETQYF. The CDR3 region has the DNA TGTGCCTGGAGTGGGGGGGAGGAGGACTTCCAAGAGACCCAGTACTTC.